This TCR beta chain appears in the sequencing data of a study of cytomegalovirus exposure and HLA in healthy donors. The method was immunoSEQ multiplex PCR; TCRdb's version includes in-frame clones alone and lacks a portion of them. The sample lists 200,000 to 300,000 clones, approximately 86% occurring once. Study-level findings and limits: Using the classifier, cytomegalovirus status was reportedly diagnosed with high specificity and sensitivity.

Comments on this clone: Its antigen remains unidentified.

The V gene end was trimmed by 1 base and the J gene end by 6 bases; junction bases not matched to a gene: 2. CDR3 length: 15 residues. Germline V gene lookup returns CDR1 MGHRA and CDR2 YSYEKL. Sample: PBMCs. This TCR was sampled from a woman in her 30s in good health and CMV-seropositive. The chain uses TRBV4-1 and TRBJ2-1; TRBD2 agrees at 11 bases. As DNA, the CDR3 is TGCGCCAGCAGCCAAGTGGGACTAGCGGTCAATGAGCAGTTCTTC. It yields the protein CASSQVGLAVNEQFF.